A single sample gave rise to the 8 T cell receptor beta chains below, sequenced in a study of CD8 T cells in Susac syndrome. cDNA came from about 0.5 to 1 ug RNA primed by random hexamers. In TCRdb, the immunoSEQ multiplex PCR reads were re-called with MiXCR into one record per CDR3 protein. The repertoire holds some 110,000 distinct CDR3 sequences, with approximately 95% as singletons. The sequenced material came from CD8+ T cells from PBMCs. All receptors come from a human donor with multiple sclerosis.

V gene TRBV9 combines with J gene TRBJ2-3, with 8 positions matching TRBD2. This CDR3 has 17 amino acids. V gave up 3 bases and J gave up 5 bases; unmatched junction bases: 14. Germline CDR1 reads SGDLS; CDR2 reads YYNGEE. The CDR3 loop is CASSAGAGGAFGDTQYF. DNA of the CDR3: TGTGCCAGCAGCGCTGGGGCGGGGGGCGCTTTTGGAGATACGCAGTATTTT. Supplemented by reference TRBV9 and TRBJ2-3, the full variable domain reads DSGVTQTPKHLITATGQRVTLRCSPRSGDLSVYWYQQSLDQGLQFLIQYYNGEERAKGNILERFSAQQFPDLHSELNLSSLELGDSALYFCASSAGAGGAFGDTQYFGPGTRLTVL.

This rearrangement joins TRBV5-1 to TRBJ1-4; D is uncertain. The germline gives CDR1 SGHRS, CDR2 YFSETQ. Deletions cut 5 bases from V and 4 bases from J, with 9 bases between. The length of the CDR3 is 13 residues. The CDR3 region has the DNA TGCGCCAGCAGTTGGAGAAGTAATGAAAAACTGTTTTTT. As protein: CASSWRSNEKLFF. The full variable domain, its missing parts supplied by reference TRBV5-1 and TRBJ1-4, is KAGVTQTPRYLIKTRGQQVTLSCSPISGHRSVSWYQQTPGQGLQFLFEYFSETQRNKGNFPGRFSGRQFSNSRSEMNVSTLELGDSALYLCASSWRSNEKLFFGSGTQLSVL.

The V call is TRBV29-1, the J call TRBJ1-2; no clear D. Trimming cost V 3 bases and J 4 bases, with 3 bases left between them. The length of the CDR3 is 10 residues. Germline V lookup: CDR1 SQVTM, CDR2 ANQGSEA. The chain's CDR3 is CSVEAYGYTF. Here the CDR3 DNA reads TGCAGCGTTGAGGCCTATGGCTACACCTTC.

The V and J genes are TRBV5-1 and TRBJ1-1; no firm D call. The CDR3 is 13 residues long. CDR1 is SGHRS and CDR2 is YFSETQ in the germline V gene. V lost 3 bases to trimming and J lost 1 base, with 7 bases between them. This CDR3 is CASSSRGNTEAFF. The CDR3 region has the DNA TGCGCCAGCAGCTCCCGGGGGAACACTGAAGCTTTCTTT.

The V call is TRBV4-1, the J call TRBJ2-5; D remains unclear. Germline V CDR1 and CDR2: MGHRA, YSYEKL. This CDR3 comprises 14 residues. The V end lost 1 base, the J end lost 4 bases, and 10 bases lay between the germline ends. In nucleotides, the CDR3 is TGCGCCAGCAGCCAAGCCCCCATGGCAGAGACCCAGTACTTC. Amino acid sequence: CASSQAPMAETQYF.

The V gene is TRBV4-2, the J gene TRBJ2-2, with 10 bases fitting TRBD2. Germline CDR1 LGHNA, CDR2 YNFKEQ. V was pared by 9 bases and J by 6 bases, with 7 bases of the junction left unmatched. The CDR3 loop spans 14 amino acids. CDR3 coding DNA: TGTGCCAGTACTAGCGGGAAAAGGGCCGGGGAGCTGTTTTTT. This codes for CASTSGKRAGELFF.

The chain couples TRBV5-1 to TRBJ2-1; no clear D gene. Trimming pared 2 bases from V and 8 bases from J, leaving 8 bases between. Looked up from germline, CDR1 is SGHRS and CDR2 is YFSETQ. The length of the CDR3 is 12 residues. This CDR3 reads CASSLRIDEQFF. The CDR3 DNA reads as TGCGCCAGCAGCTTACGGATAGATGAGCAGTTCTTC.

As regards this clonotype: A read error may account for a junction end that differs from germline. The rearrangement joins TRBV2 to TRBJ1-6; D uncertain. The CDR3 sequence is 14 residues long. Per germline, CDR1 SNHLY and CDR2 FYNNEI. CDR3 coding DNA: TGTGCCAACAGTGAGGGCGCCTTACCTGATCCCCTCCACTTT. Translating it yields CANSEGALPDPLHF.